A selection of T cell receptor beta chains follows, all from one sample in a study of CD8+ T cells in alopecia areata. Here immunoSEQ multiplex PCR was the method, and the copy in TCRdb shows in-frame clones only, minus some. This sample has 130,000 or so clones, with 86% found just once. Material: CD8+ T cells sorted from blood, obtained at week 4, from a patient treated with tofacitinib. The source is a human donor with alopecia areata. Both conserved end residues are part of each CDR3. D genes are given only for firm matches. Size is stated for part of the rows, as once, few or many counts, or as a class when the clone is expanded.

DNA	CDR3	J	V	D	size
TGCGCCAGCAGCGGGACCGGGACAGGGAGCTACGAGCAGTACTTC	CASSGTGTGSYEQYF	TRBJ2-7	TRBV5-1	TRBD1	NA
TGTGCCAGCAGCCCGCGACAGGGGGCTGACGAGCAGTACTTC	CASSPRQGADEQYF	TRBJ2-7	TRBV7-8	TRBD1	NA
TGTGCCAGCGCTGGAGAGACCCAGTACTTC	CASAGETQYF	TRBJ2-5	TRBV9	NA	NA
TGTGCCAGCAGCCCAGCTGCAGCTTCGTACGAGCAGTACTTC	CASSPAAASYEQYF	TRBJ2-7	TRBV7-9	NA	NA
TGTGCCAGCAGCACCGCAGCGGGACAAAGGGACGAGCAGTACTTC	CASSTAAGQRDEQYF	TRBJ2-7	TRBV7-9	NA	medium-sized
TGTGCCAGCAGCGTTAGCGTTTCCTCCCGCAATGAGCAGTTCTTC	CASSVSVSSRNEQFF	TRBJ2-1	TRBV7-8	NA	NA
TGCAGCGTTGAAGACCCGAACGATCGTAACCTCAATACTGGGGCCAACGTCCTGACTTTC	CSVEDPNDRNLNTGANVLTF	TRBJ2-6	TRBV29-1	NA	NA
TGTGCCAGCAGCTTATCCGGGACTTCGCCCTCCGAGCAGTACTTC	CASSLSGTSPSEQYF	TRBJ2-7	TRBV7-3	NA	NA
TGTGCCAGCAGCCCCACAGGGGTTTTCTATGGCTACACCTTC	CASSPTGVFYGYTF	TRBJ1-2	TRBV11-2	TRBD1	NA
TGTGCCTGGAGTGTCCAGGGATTCTGTACCTTC	CAWSVQGFCTF	TRBJ1-2	TRBV30	NA	few
TGTGCCAGCAGCCTCCTCGGGGATACGCAGTATTTT	CASSLLGDTQYF	TRBJ2-3	TRBV7-3	NA	NA
TGCGCCAGCAGCTTCCTTCCTAGCGGGCACCCCTCTGGGGCCAACGTCCTGACTTTC	CASSFLPSGHPSGANVLTF	TRBJ2-6	TRBV5-1	TRBD2	few
TGTGCCAGCAGCTTAAGCCTAGCGGAGGTATACGAGCAGTACTTC	CASSLSLAEVYEQYF	TRBJ2-7	TRBV7-9	TRBD2	NA
TGCAGCGTTAACGCATGGGACAGGGGCACAGATACGCAGTATTTT	CSVNAWDRGTDTQYF	TRBJ2-3	TRBV29-1	TRBD1	NA
TGTGCCAGCAGCTTAGAGGAGGGGGCGCGGAATGAGCAGTTCTTC	CASSLEEGARNEQFF	TRBJ2-1	TRBV7-9	NA	NA
TGTGCCAGCAGCTTAGCACTAGCGGAGGAAGAGACCCAGTACTTC	CASSLALAEEETQYF	TRBJ2-5	TRBV11-1	TRBD2	once
TGCAGCGTTGTAGTCGAAGGGGCGTTCTACGAGCAGTACTTC	CSVVVEGAFYEQYF	TRBJ2-7	TRBV29-1	NA	NA
TGTGCCAGCAGCGCTTACGACAGTAGCAATCAGCCCCAGCATTTT	CASSAYDSSNQPQHF	TRBJ1-5	TRBV9	NA	NA
TGTGCCAGCAGACTACAGGGTCAAGAGACCCAGTACTTC	CASRLQGQETQYF	TRBJ2-5	TRBV27	NA	NA
TGTGCCATCAGTGTGACTGAGGGGGAGCTGTTTTTT	CAISVTEGELFF	TRBJ2-2	TRBV10-3	NA	NA
TGTGCCAGCAGTTTCGGACAGCACACCGGGGAGCTGTTTTTT	CASSFGQHTGELFF	TRBJ2-2	TRBV27	NA	NA
TGTGCCAGTACCAAGGGGGGCGACTACAATGAGCAGTTCTTC	CASTKGGDYNEQFF	TRBJ2-1	TRBV19	NA	NA
TGCGCCAGCAGCTTGGCACTAGCGGGACCGTCTAGCACAGATACGCAGTATTTT	CASSLALAGPSSTDTQYF	TRBJ2-3	TRBV5-1	TRBD2	NA
TGTGCCAGCAGCTTAGCCCCAGCTAAATTGGGGGCCAACGTCCTGACTTTC	CASSLAPAKLGANVLTF	TRBJ2-6	TRBV5-6	NA	NA
TGTGCCAGCAGCTTGGCGGCAGGGTCAGATACGCAGTATTTT	CASSLAAGSDTQYF	TRBJ2-3	TRBV5-4	NA	NA
TGTGCCAGTAGTCCCACAGGGGGAGAGACCCAGTACTTC	CASSPTGGETQYF	TRBJ2-5	TRBV19	TRBD1	NA
TGCGCCAGCAGCGAATATATACGAGGGGTCGACACCATATATTTT	CASSEYIRGVDTIYF	TRBJ1-3	TRBV4-1	NA	NA